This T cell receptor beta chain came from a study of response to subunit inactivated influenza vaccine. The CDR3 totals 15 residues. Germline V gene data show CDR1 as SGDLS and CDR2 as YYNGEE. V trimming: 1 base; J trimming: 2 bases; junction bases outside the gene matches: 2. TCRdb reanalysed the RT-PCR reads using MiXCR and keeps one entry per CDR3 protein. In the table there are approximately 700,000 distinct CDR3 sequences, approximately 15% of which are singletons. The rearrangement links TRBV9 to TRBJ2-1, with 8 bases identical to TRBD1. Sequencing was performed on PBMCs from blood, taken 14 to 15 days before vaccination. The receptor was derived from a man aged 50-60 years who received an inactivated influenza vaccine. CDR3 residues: CASSVHRGTYNEQFF. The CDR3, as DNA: TGTGCCAGCAGCGTACACAGGGGGACCTACAATGAGCAGTTCTTC.